The rows below give T cell receptor beta chains drawn from one sample of a study of CD4 T cells in relation to SARS-CoV-2 and coronaviruses. The repertoire was sequenced with immunoSEQ multiplex PCR; TCRdb's copy has only in-frame clones and lacks some. Counted here are some 43,000 clones, over 75% occurring once; the ten biggest clones make up 1.4%. The antigens of these receptors remain unknown. The material sequenced was naive CD4+ T cells from PBMCs, cultured in vitro. These receptors originate from an adult with COVID-19. Each CDR3 is given with its conserved first and last residue. Fields, in order: J gene, clone size, V gene, CDR3 length, D gene, CDR3 DNA, CDR3 protein. D genes are given only for firm matches. A row's size may be missing; if present it is once, few, many or a size class.

J: TRBJ2-7; size: .; V: TRBV20-1; length: 14; D: TRBD2; DNA: TGCAGTGCTAGTCAGCCTAGCGGAACCTACGAGCAGTACTTC; CDR3: CSASQPSGTYEQYF
J: TRBJ2-3; size: .; V: TRBV7-2; length: 16; D: .; DNA: TGTGCCAGCAGCCAAACAGTCAGGGGCGCATCAGATACGCAGTATTTT; CDR3: CASSQTVRGASDTQYF
J: TRBJ2-7; size: .; V: TRBV28; length: 14; D: TRBD1; DNA: TGTGCCAGCAGTTTATGGGGGACAACAGGGGGGCAGTACTTC; CDR3: CASSLWGTTGGQYF
J: TRBJ2-2; size: few; V: TRBV5-1; length: 17; D: TRBD2; DNA: TGCGCCAGCAACTACGGTCTAGCGGGAGGGGGCACCGGGGAGCTGTTTTTT; CDR3: CASNYGLAGGGTGELFF
J: TRBJ1-5; size: .; V: TRBV6-1; length: 16; D: .; DNA: TGTGCCAGCAGTGAAGGGACAGCACATAGCAATCAGCCCCAGCATTTT; CDR3: CASSEGTAHSNQPQHF
J: TRBJ2-1; size: .; V: TRBV19; length: 16; D: .; DNA: TGTGCCAGTAGTAATGGGGGGGGCTACTCCTACAATGAGCAGTTCTTC; CDR3: CASSNGGGYSYNEQFF
J: TRBJ1-3; size: few; V: TRBV4-1; length: 15; D: .; DNA: TGCGCCAGCAGCCAAGACAGGGTATCCGGAAACACCATATATTTT; CDR3: CASSQDRVSGNTIYF
J: TRBJ2-3; size: .; V: TRBV27; length: 16; D: TRBD2; DNA: TGTGCCAGCAGTTTGTTAGCGGGAGGGCCGGGAGATACGCAGTATTTT; CDR3: CASSLLAGGPGDTQYF
J: TRBJ2-3; size: .; V: TRBV12-5; length: 14; D: TRBD2; DNA: TGTGCTAGTGGTTTAGCGGGAGTCCCAGATACGCAGTATTTT; CDR3: CASGLAGVPDTQYF
J: TRBJ2-1; size: .; V: TRBV9; length: 15; D: TRBD2; DNA: TGTGCCAGCAGCGTATCGAGCGGGAGGGGTAATGAGCAGTTCTTC; CDR3: CASSVSSGRGNEQFF
J: TRBJ1-1; size: few; V: TRBV30; length: 13; D: .; DNA: TGTGCCTGGAGTAACGGGATGAACACTGAAGCTTTCTTT; CDR3: CAWSNGMNTEAFF
J: TRBJ2-3; size: .; V: TRBV3-1/TRBV3-2; length: 17; D: .; DNA: TGTGCCAGCAGCCAAGATTTAGGGACTTGGAACACAGATACGCAGTATTTT; CDR3: CASSQDLGTWNTDTQYF
J: TRBJ1-4; size: .; V: TRBV5-5; length: 15; D: .; DNA: TGTGCCAGCAGCTTGCAGGGGCTGACTAATGAAAAACTGTTTTTT; CDR3: CASSLQGLTNEKLFF
J: TRBJ1-1; size: .; V: TRBV18; length: 13; D: TRBD1; DNA: TGTGCCAGCTCTCGGGACAGGGGGACTGAAGCTTTCTTT; CDR3: CASSRDRGTEAFF
J: TRBJ2-1; size: .; V: TRBV9; length: 15; D: TRBD2; DNA: TGTGCCAGCAGCGTAGAGACTAGCCTGTACAATGAGCAGTTCTTC; CDR3: CASSVETSLYNEQFF
J: TRBJ2-3; size: .; V: TRBV3-1/TRBV3-2; length: 15; D: TRBD2; DNA: TGTGCCAGCAGCCCAGGGACTAGCGGCCTTGATACGCAGTATTTT; CDR3: CASSPGTSGLDTQYF
J: TRBJ2-1; size: .; V: TRBV2; length: 15; D: TRBD2; DNA: TGTGCCAGCAGCCCCACTAGCGGGAGCTACAATGAGCAGTTCTTC; CDR3: CASSPTSGSYNEQFF
J: TRBJ1-4; size: .; V: TRBV5-4; length: 15; D: .; DNA: TGTGCCAGCAGCTTGTTCTCCTCAGGGCGTGAAAAACTGTTTTTT; CDR3: CASSLFSSGREKLFF
J: TRBJ2-2; size: .; V: TRBV2; length: 20; D: .; DNA: TGTGCCAGCAGTGAGAGTGGAGGGGTTAGGGGGGGCGATGAAACCGGGGAGCTGTTTTTT; CDR3: CASSESGGVRGGDETGELFF
J: TRBJ2-7; size: once; V: TRBV28; length: 14; D: .; DNA: TGTGCCAGCAGTTCGAACAGGGGAGGGTACGAGCAGTACTTC; CDR3: CASSSNRGGYEQYF
J: TRBJ1-5; size: .; V: TRBV2; length: 15; D: .; DNA: TGTGCCAGCAGCGGAGACAGGAATAGCAATCAGCCCCAGCATTTT; CDR3: CASSGDRNSNQPQHF
J: TRBJ2-2; size: .; V: TRBV7-9; length: 15; D: .; DNA: TGTGCCAGCAGCTTAGGGACGGTGGTCACCGGGGAGCTGTTTTTT; CDR3: CASSLGTVVTGELFF
J: TRBJ2-6; size: .; V: TRBV18; length: 20; D: TRBD1; DNA: TGTGCCAGCTCTGGCTCGGGACAGGGGGCGCATCAGTCCGGGGCCAACGTCCTGACTTTC; CDR3: CASSGSGQGAHQSGANVLTF
J: TRBJ1-4; size: once; V: TRBV24-1; length: 13; D: .; DNA: TGTGCCACCAGTGATTTGAGCGAGGATGGACTGTTTTTT; CDR3: CATSDLSEDGLFF
J: TRBJ1-1; size: few; V: TRBV7-9; length: 14; D: .; DNA: TGTGCCAGCAGCTTATTGTCCGGAGTCACTGAAGCTTTCTTT; CDR3: CASSLLSGVTEAFF
J: TRBJ2-7; size: few; V: TRBV2; length: 11; D: .; DNA: TGTGCCAGCAGTCCACAGTACGAGCAGTACTTC; CDR3: CASSPQYEQYF
J: TRBJ2-5; size: .; V: TRBV21-1; length: 14; D: .; DNA: TGTGCCAGCAGCCTAACAGGGGACGGAGAGACCCAGTACTTC; CDR3: CASSLTGDGETQYF
J: TRBJ2-3; size: .; V: TRBV28; length: 18; D: TRBD2; DNA: TGTGCCAGCAGTTTTATAACCCTAGCGGGAGGTTCAACAGATACGCAGTATTTT; CDR3: CASSFITLAGGSTDTQYF
J: TRBJ2-2; size: .; V: TRBV2; length: 18; D: TRBD2; DNA: TGTGCCAGCAGCCCCGGGACTAGCGGGAGGGCGGACACCGGGGAGCTGTTTTTT; CDR3: CASSPGTSGRADTGELFF
J: TRBJ1-2; size: .; V: TRBV28; length: 13; D: TRBD1; DNA: TGTGCCAGCAGGCCCGGGACAGGGAGAGGCTACACCTTC; CDR3: CASRPGTGRGYTF
J: TRBJ2-2; size: .; V: TRBV19; length: 15; D: TRBD1; DNA: TGTGCCAGTAGTATCGGGACAGGGGACACCGGGGAGCTGTTTTTT; CDR3: CASSIGTGDTGELFF
J: TRBJ2-7; size: once; V: TRBV6-2/TRBV6-3; length: 13; D: .; DNA: TGTGCCAGCAGTTACGAAGCCTCCTACGAGCAGTACTTC; CDR3: CASSYEASYEQYF
J: TRBJ1-4; size: .; V: TRBV7-2; length: 14; D: .; DNA: TGTGCCAGCAGGGTGGGCTCCCCCGTAGAAAAACTGTTTTTT; CDR3: CASRVGSPVEKLFF
J: TRBJ2-3; size: .; V: TRBV6-5; length: 12; D: TRBD1; DNA: TGTGCCAGCAGGTCACAGGGGGGTACGCAGTATTTT; CDR3: CASRSQGGTQYF
J: TRBJ1-5; size: .; V: TRBV2; length: 14; D: .; DNA: TGTGCCAGCAGTGAAGCGGAGAGGGTCCAGCCCCAGCATTTT; CDR3: CASSEAERVQPQHF
J: TRBJ2-2; size: .; V: TRBV15; length: 19; D: TRBD2; DNA: TGTGCCACCAGCAGCCCTTCGGGACTAGCGGGGAAGAACACCGGGGAGCTGTTTTTT; CDR3: CATSSPSGLAGKNTGELFF
J: TRBJ1-4; size: .; V: TRBV7-9; length: 14; D: TRBD1; DNA: TGTGCCAGCAGCCCCGGGACAGCGGTGGAAAAACTGTTTTTT; CDR3: CASSPGTAVEKLFF
J: TRBJ1-1; size: .; V: TRBV27; length: 13; D: .; DNA: TGTGCCAGCAGTTTATTTGTGAACACTGAAGCTTTCTTT; CDR3: CASSLFVNTEAFF
J: TRBJ2-5; size: .; V: TRBV2; length: 14; D: TRBD1; DNA: TGTGCCAGCAGCCCAGACAGGGCCCAAGAGACCCAGTACTTC; CDR3: CASSPDRAQETQYF
J: TRBJ2-7; size: .; V: TRBV11-2; length: 15; D: .; DNA: TGTGCCAGCAGCTTAGGGGGGGGACAGAACTACGAGCAGTACTTC; CDR3: CASSLGGGQNYEQYF
J: TRBJ2-7; size: .; V: TRBV28; length: 10; D: .; DNA: TGTGCCAGCAGTCTGTACGAGCAGTACTTC; CDR3: CASSLYEQYF
J: TRBJ2-3; size: once; V: TRBV14; length: 15; D: TRBD2; DNA: TGTGCCAGCAGCCTGCCGGGACTAGCGGTGGGTACGCAGTATTTT; CDR3: CASSLPGLAVGTQYF
J: TRBJ1-4; size: .; V: TRBV9; length: 16; D: .; DNA: TGTGCCAGCAGCGGAGAAGGCCTGGCAACTAATGAAAAACTGTTTTTT; CDR3: CASSGEGLATNEKLFF
J: TRBJ1-2; size: .; V: TRBV6-5; length: 14; D: TRBD1; DNA: TGTGCCAGCAGTTACTCGACAGGGTTTGGCGGCTACACCTTC; CDR3: CASSYSTGFGGYTF